What follows describes a single T cell receptor beta chain. Its antigen is unidentified. This entry is derived from a study of shared clonotypes between healthy human individuals. General observations from the study: Large depth notwithstanding, sorted-subset sequencing proved incomplete by rarefaction. The study found 4.5% to 5% of naive CD4 clonotypes shared across a handful of donors.

This table comes from immunoSEQ multiplex PCR, and its TCRdb copy is limited to in-frame clones, with some not included. The sample contains 500,000 to 700,000 clones, 85% to 95% of which appear only once. It was CD45RO-negative cells, positively selected for CCR7, that made up naive CD8 cells, with terminally differentiated effector memory CD45RA+ cells excluded. Germline values: CDR1 MGHRA, CDR2 YSYEKL. Trimming removed 1 base from V and 2 bases from J; junction bases left unmatched: 5. This CDR3 is 15 amino acids long. This receptor was identified in a woman aged 25 to 39 in good health. The V gene is TRBV4-1, the J gene TRBJ2-7, with 7 bases identical to TRBD2. Sequencing was done on a sample of naive CD8+ T cells sorted from blood. This CDR3 reads CASSQGASGTYEQYF. Written as DNA, the CDR3 is TGCGCCAGCAGCCAAGGTGCTAGCGGAACCTACGAGCAGTACTTC.